This TCR beta chain is drawn from a study of blood T cell repertoires in COVID-19. About the study: Sites in the United States, Italy and Spain provided acute and convalescent COVID-19 samples.

Trimming cost V 3 bases and J 5 bases, with 10 bases left between them. CDR1 SQVTM and CDR2 ANQGSEA come from the germline V gene. The CDR3 extends over 12 amino acids. In the original analysis: Estimation of nucleated cell counts relied on the amplification of reference gene primers. The protocol was immunoSEQ multiplex PCR, while the TCRdb copy is restricted to in-frame clones and leaves out a portion. V, J and clone size reflect that table, while D and trimming were determined from the DNA. The data show hundreds of thousands of clones, around 86% seen once. This receptor was identified in a woman aged 40 to 49 who had recovered from COVID-19. This chain connects TRBV29-1 to TRBJ1-1; D not resolved. The specimen was peripheral blood. The CDR3 sequence: CSVDSPGTEAFF. In DNA form, the CDR3 reads TGCAGCGTTGACTCCCCCGGGACTGAAGCTTTCTTT.